This T cell receptor beta chain was sequenced in a study of blood T cell repertoires in COVID-19. On the study more broadly: PBMCs, B-cell-depleted T cells, or T cells were the source of the cDNA or gDNA that made up the material.

In the authors' methods: The authors estimated nucleated cell counts from reference gene primer amplification. Sequenced by immunoSEQ multiplex PCR; TCRdb stores in-frame clones only, minus some. That table is the source of V, J and clone size, and D and trimming were worked out from the DNA. The sample contains about 130,000 clones, about 77% of which appear only once. This CDR3 comprises 13 residues. The ends lost 3 bases at V and 7 bases at J; junction bases unmatched: 4. Germline-derived CDR1 and CDR2 are LNHDA and SQIVND (reference sequence). This clone was seen more than once but under ten times.

The chain carries TRBV19 and TRBJ1-2, with 8 bases that match TRBD1. This clonotype was sampled from an elderly man with acute or convalescent COVID-19. Sequencing input: peripheral blood. For the CDR3, the DNA is TGTGCCAGTAGTATCCAGGGGGCGCGTGGCTACACCTTC. Translation: CASSIQGARGYTF.